The clone carrying this TCR beta chain was seen just once. Its antigen remains unknown. The data were produced by immunoSEQ multiplex PCR, yet TCRdb's version contains in-frame clones alone and is incomplete. The sample lists about 18,000 clones; about 80% were seen once. This entry belongs to a study of graft-versus-host responses after intestinal transplantation. V was shortened by 6 bases and J by 4 bases, with 12 bases between the two germline ends. Germline CDR1 is SNHLY and CDR2 is FYNNEI. The CDR3 runs 14 residues. Regarding the study as a whole: Early post-transplant declines in HvG were associated with peak levels of circulating GvH clones.

The receptor was isolated from a human patient who received an intestinal transplant, so some T cells may come from the graft donor. The starting material was PBMCs, obtained 14 days after transplant. This rearrangement joins TRBV2 to TRBJ2-2; TRBD2 might be the D (5 bases). This CDR3 is CASRSLASTGELFF. The DNA for the CDR3 is TGTGCCAGCAGATCCCTAGCAAGCACCGGGGAGCTGTTTTTT.